The source of this T cell receptor (beta chain) is a study of cytomegalovirus exposure and HLA in healthy donors. Whole-study results and caveats: Three chains linked to CMV were shown in vitro to be specific for CMV antigens. The tendency of first-cohort TCR clusters to co-occur in the roughly 120 validation repertoires was the finding of a later analysis. Across donors, most TCRs were seen rarely, yet some public ones were widespread. Some TCR beta chains (around 180 of them) were listed as cytomegalovirus-associated.

This CDR3 contains 13 residues. Germline V gene sequence: CDR1 LNHDA, CDR2 SQIVND (reference sequence). V lost 4 bases, J lost 7 bases, and 8 bases lay in between. Turning to this clone: Antigen: not known.

Sequencing was performed with immunoSEQ multiplex PCR; in TCRdb, only in-frame clones are kept and a portion is missing. The table lists about 330,000 clones, roughly 87% of them singletons. The chain combines TRBV19 with TRBJ1-6; no clear D. The material sequenced was PBMCs. This TCR was recovered from a woman aged 25 to 45 in good health and CMV-seropositive. CDR3 in DNA: TGTGCCAGTAGTACATCGTTAAATTCACCCCTCCACTTT. It is translated as CASSTSLNSPLHF. Together with reference TRBV19 and TRBJ1-6, the CDR3 gives the full variable domain: DGGITQSPKYLFRKEGQNVTLSCEQNLNHDAMYWYRQDPGQGLRLIYYSQIVNDFQKGDIAEGYSVSREKKESFPLTVTSAQKNPTAFYLCASSTSLNSPLHFGNGTRLTVT.